This TCR beta chain was identified in a study of radiation and T cells in renal cell carcinoma. Turning to the study itself: Nephrectomy followed 15 Gy stereotactic body radiation by 4 weeks.

Noted time point: blood 2 weeks post-SBRT. Treatment meaning: 15 Gy SBRT to primary tumor, nephrectomy 4 weeks later. Blood was sampled at baseline, 2 weeks and 4 weeks after SBRT. Deletions cut 9 bases from V and 1 base from J, with 13 bases between. Germline CDR1 reads SGHTS; CDR2 reads YDEGEE. CDR3 size: 13 residues. Overall study results and limits: In blood, top tumor clones expanded by 2 weeks, shrinking by 4.

Data came from immunoSEQ multiplex PCR; TCRdb stores just in-frame clones and leaves some out. The profile shows about 65,000 clones, roughly 79% of them singletons. Worth noting for this clone: Its target is not known.

The rearrangement links TRBV5-8 to TRBJ1-1; D gene uncertain. The sequence came from a man between 60 and 75 years old with renal cell carcinoma. The sequencing here drew on blood, taken from a patient whose treatment included radiotherapy and nephrectomy. CDR3 coding DNA: TGTGCCACCAACGGGGATTGGAACACTGAAGCTTTCTTT. It encodes CATNGDWNTEAFF.